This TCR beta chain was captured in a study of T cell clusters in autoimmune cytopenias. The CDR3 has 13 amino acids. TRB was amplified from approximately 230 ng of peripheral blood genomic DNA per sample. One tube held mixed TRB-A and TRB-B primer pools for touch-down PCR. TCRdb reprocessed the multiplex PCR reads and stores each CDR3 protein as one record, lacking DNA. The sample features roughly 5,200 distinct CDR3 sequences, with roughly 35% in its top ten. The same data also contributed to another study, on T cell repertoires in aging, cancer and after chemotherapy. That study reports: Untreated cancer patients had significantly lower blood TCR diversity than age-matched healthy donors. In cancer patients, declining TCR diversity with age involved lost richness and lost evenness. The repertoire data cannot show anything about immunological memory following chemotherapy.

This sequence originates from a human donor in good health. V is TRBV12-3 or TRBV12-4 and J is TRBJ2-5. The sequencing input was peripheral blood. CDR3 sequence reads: CASSFWQDETQYF.